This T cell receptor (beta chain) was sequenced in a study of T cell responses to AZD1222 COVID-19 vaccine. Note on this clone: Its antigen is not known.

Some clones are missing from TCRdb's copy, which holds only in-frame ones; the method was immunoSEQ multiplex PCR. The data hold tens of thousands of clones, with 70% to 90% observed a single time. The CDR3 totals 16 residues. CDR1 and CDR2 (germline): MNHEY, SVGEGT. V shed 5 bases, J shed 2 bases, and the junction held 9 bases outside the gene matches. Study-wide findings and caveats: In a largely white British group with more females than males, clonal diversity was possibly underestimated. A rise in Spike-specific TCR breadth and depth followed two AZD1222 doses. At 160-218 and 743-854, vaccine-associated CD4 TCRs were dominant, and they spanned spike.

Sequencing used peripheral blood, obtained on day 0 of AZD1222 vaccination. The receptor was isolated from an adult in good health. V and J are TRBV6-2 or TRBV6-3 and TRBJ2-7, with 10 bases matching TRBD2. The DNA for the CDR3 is TGTGCCAGCAGTCCCACCCCGCTAGCGGGGGCCTACGAGCAGTACTTC. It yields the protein CASSPTPLAGAYEQYF.